The present T cell receptor (beta chain) was sequenced within a study of blood T cell repertoires in COVID-19. Study-level background: PBMCs, B-cell-depleted T cells, or T cells were the source of the cDNA or gDNA that made up the material.

Study processing details: How many nucleated cells were present was estimated from reference gene primer amplification. Sequencing used immunoSEQ multiplex PCR; TCRdb keeps in-frame clones, though not all of them. D and trimming were read from the DNA, whereas the V and J calls and clone size are those reported in that table. Among 200,000 to 300,000 clones listed, around 90% were seen once. Only a few counts were recorded for this clone. CDR3 length equals 15 residues. V lost 5 bases to trimming and J lost 2 bases; unmatched junction nucleotides: 9. CDR1 is LNHDA, CDR2 SQIVND, per germline (reference sequence).

This chain joins TRBV19 and TRBJ2-7, with 7 bases that match TRBD1. The sequenced material came from peripheral blood. The origin of this receptor is a man in his sixties who had recovered from COVID-19. The CDR3 is CASSQQGSSTYEQYF. Written as DNA, the CDR3 is TGTGCCAGTAGTCAACAGGGGAGCTCGACCTACGAGCAGTACTTC.